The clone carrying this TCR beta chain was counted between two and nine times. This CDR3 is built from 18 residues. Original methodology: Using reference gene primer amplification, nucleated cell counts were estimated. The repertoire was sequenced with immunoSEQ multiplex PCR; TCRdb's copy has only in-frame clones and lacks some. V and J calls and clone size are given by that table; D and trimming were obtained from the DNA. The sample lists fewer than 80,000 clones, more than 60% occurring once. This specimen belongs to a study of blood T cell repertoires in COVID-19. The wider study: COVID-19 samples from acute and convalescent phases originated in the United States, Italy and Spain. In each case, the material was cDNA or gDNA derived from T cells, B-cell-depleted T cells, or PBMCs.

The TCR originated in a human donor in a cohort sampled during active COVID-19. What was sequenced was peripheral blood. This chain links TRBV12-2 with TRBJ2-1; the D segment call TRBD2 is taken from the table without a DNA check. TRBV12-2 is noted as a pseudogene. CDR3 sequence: CASRSPMGGLAGVNEQFF. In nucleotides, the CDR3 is TGTGCAAGTCGCTCCCCCATGGGCGGACTAGCGGGGGTAAATGAGCAGTTCTTC.